The 31 T cell receptor beta chains presented below share a single source sample, sequenced in a study of CD8 T cells in Susac syndrome. 0.5 to 1 ug RNA was reverse transcribed with random hexamers. Via MiXCR, TCRdb re-called the immunoSEQ multiplex PCR reads, giving one row per CDR3 protein. The repertoire holds 250,000 to 300,000 distinct CDR3 sequences, with approximately 85% as singletons. Specimen: CD8+ T cells from PBMCs. The receptors were gathered from a human donor with multiple sclerosis.

The chain combines TRBV9 with TRBJ2-7; maybe TRBD1 (6 bases). Germline V gives CDR1 SGDLS, CDR2 YYNGEE. This CDR3 is 15 amino acids long. V gave up 4 bases and J gave up 2 bases, with 16 bases separating them. In DNA, the CDR3 is TGTGCCAGCAGCTTAGACACAGGGTTCGCCTACGAGCAGTACTTC. This gives the protein CASSLDTGFAYEQYF.

The genes are TRBV28 and TRBJ2-7; D is possibly TRBD1 (7 bases). Deletions cut 3 bases from V and 4 bases from J, with 16 bases between. This CDR3 is 15 amino acids long. Looked up from germline, CDR1 is MDHEN and CDR2 is SYDVKM. In nucleotides, the CDR3 is TGTGCCAGCAGTTTGTCGGAACAGGGGAGGTACGAGCAGTACTTC. It encodes CASSLSEQGRYEQYF.

The genes are TRBV21-1 and TRBJ1-4; the table assigns TRBD1, which was not confirmed against the DNA. TRBV21-1 is designated a pseudogene. The CDR3 covers 11 residues. The CDR3 loop reads CASTPSEKLFF. The DNA for the CDR3 is TGTGCCAGCACCCCCAGTGAAAAACTGTTTTTT.

The chain joins TRBV20-1 to TRBJ2-5; 7 bases match TRBD2. The CDR3 has 11 amino acids. Germline V gene lookup returns CDR1 DFQATT and CDR2 SNEGSKA (reference sequence). The ends lost 7 bases at V and 7 bases at J; junction bases unmatched: 6. The CDR3 loop reads CSVAREGTQYF. The CDR3 DNA sequence: TGCAGTGTCGCAAGGGAGGGGACCCAGTACTTC.

This sequence joins TRBV3-1 and TRBJ2-3, with 10 bases fitting TRBD2. Germline CDR1 and CDR2: LGHDT and YNNKEL (reference sequence). The V gene end was trimmed by 4 bases and the J gene end by 2 bases; junction bases not matched to a gene: 6. This CDR3 has 16 amino acids. CDR3: CASSPPSGRSTDTQYF. The CDR3 bases are TGTGCCAGCAGCCCACCTAGCGGGAGATCCACAGATACGCAGTATTTT.

V usage is TRBV29-1 and J usage is TRBJ2-7; TRBD1 is a possible D gene (5 bases). Germline values: CDR1 SQVTM, CDR2 ANQGSEA. V dropped 2 bases and J dropped 2 bases, with 16 bases sitting between them. The CDR3 contains 15 residues. This chain's CDR3 is CSVESARGTTYEQYF. CDR3 nucleotides: TGCAGCGTTGAATCGGCAAGGGGAACCACCTACGAGCAGTACTTC.

The chain uses TRBV3-1 and TRBJ2-7; D remains unclear. The V end was cut by 2 bases, the J end by 5 bases, with 10 bases between. Per the germline V gene, CDR1 is LGHDT and CDR2 is YNNKEL (reference sequence). The CDR3 covers 13 residues. The CDR3 DNA reads TGTGCCAGCAGCCAATCCGTACTCCACGAGCAGTACTTC. As protein: CASSQSVLHEQYF.

The CDR3: CASSLDSPADTQYF. In DNA form, the CDR3 reads TGTGCCAGCAGCTTAGACTCCCCGGCGGATACGCAGTATTTT. The chain uses TRBV13 and TRBJ2-3; D gene unclear. CDR1 PRHDT and CDR2 FYEKMQ come from the germline V gene (reference sequence). The CDR3 has 14 amino acids. V lost 1 base and J lost 6, with 11 bases in between.

This clonotype was counted once. This chain connects TRBV27 to TRBJ2-7, with 8 bases aligning to TRBD1. Unmatched junction bases numbered 6, after V lost 5 bases and J lost 6 bases. The germline CDR1 and CDR2 sequences are MNHEY and SMNVEV (reference sequence). This CDR3 comprises 13 residues. The chain's CDR3 is CASSPGQGAEQYF. CDR3 nucleotides: TGTGCCAGCAGTCCCGGACAGGGAGCCGAGCAGTACTTC.

This clonotype turned up a few times. The CDR3 loop reads CASSLGEGRGFPAEAFF. For the CDR3, the DNA is TGTGCCAGCAGCTTAGGCGAAGGTAGGGGGTTCCCCGCTGAAGCTTTCTTT. V is TRBV13 and J is TRBJ1-1; D perhaps matches TRBD1 (6 bases). V was cut by 0 bases and J by 6 bases, with 20 bases left in between. This CDR3 has 17 residues. CDR1 is PRHDT, CDR2 FYEKMQ, per germline (reference sequence).

The chain carries TRBV6-5 and TRBJ2-1; 7 nucleotides line up with TRBD1. J was trimmed by 4 bases and V by 4 bases; bases with no gene match: 7. The CDR3 runs 15 residues. Looked up from germline, CDR1 is MNHEY and CDR2 is SVGAGI. In DNA, the CDR3 is TGTGCCAGCAGTTTGACAGGGAGCCTTTACAATGAGCAGTTCTTC. This codes for CASSLTGSLYNEQFF.

The CDR3 reads CASSVEVSGRDTQYF. The CDR3 nucleotides read TGTGCCAGCAGCGTAGAGGTTAGCGGGCGAGATACGCAGTATTTT. The chain is built from TRBV9 and TRBJ2-3, with TRBD2 matching 7 bases. This CDR3 is built from 15 residues. Germline values: CDR1 SGDLS, CDR2 YYNGEE. V lost 0 bases, J lost 5 bases, and 6 bases stayed unmatched.

This clonotype was seen a single time. The chain has TRBV12-3 or TRBV12-4 and TRBJ1-5, with a tentative D call TRBD1 (5 bases). Trimming pared 6 bases from V and 7 bases from J, leaving 10 bases between. The CDR3 covers 12 residues. CDR3 DNA sequence: TGTGCCAGCAGGGGGGGGGAGCAGCCCCAGCATTTT. It is translated as CASRGGEQPQHF.

This chain links TRBV20-1 with TRBJ2-5; TRBD2 is a possible D gene (6 bases). The germline CDR1 and CDR2 sequences are DFQATT and SNEGSKA (reference sequence). The V and J ends lost 2 bases and 2 bases respectively, with 9 bases between them. The CDR3 has 13 amino acids. CDR3 amino acids: CSARLAWQETQYF. As DNA, the CDR3 is TGCAGTGCTAGACTAGCGTGGCAAGAGACCCAGTACTTC.

The rearrangement uses TRBV5-1 and TRBJ2-5; 13 nucleotides agree with TRBD2. The length of the CDR3 is 16 residues. The germline V gene has CDR1 SGHRS and CDR2 YFSETQ. Germline trimming cut 4 bases from V and 5 bases from J; bases unmatched to any gene: 8. The CDR3 protein is CASSPTSGRAGETQYF. CDR3 bases: TGCGCCAGCAGCCCCACTAGCGGGAGGGCCGGGGAGACCCAGTACTTC.

The V and J genes are TRBV6-2 or TRBV6-3 and TRBJ2-7; 8 positions agree with TRBD1. Trimming at V came to 7 bases and at J to 1 base, leaving 9 bases not matched to a gene. Germline V CDR1 and CDR2: MNHEY, SVGEGT. This CDR3 is 15 amino acids long. The CDR3 loop is CASIAGQGGSYEQYF. In nucleotides, the CDR3 is TGTGCCAGCATCGCTGGACAGGGTGGTTCCTACGAGCAGTACTTC.

J is TRBJ2-3 and V is TRBV4-3, with D possibly TRBD2 on 5 matching bases. In germline, CDR1 is LGHNA, CDR2 YSLEER. V lost 1 base, J lost 0 bases, and 14 bases lay in between. This CDR3 is 17 amino acids long. CDR3 in DNA: TGCGCCAGCAGCCAAGGGTCCAGCGGCCCTAGCACAGATACGCAGTATTTT. Translation: CASSQGSSGPSTDTQYF.

This clonotype was detected only once. This chain links TRBV7-9 with TRBJ2-2; possible D gene TRBD2, 5 bases. With 6 bases removed from V and 4 bases from J, the gap between germline ends came to 9 bases. This CDR3 has 13 residues. The germline CDR1 and CDR2 sequences are SEHNR and FQNEAQ (reference sequence). The CDR3 region has the DNA TGTGCCAGCAGGGGAGTTGGCACCGGGGAGCTGTTTTTT. As protein: CASRGVGTGELFF.

Remarks on this clonotype: Since no conserved phenylalanine or tryptophan closes the CDR3, a read error is the likely cause. The CDR3: CSGRREGVYGYTL. The CDR3 region has the DNA TGCAGCGGACGACGGGAGGGCGTCTATGGCTACACCCTC. The chain recombines TRBV29-1 with TRBJ1-2; D remains ambiguous. The V and J ends lost 7 bases and 4 bases respectively, with 16 bases between them. Germline V gives CDR1 SQVTM, CDR2 ANQGSEA. This CDR3 has 13 amino acids.

This clonotype was found once. The chain couples TRBV10-1 to TRBJ1-1; D is uncertain. The CDR3 spans 13 residues. Germline lookup yields CDR1 WNHNN and CDR2 SYGVQD (reference sequence). V lost 6 bases, J lost 3 bases, and 11 bases lay in between. The CDR3 loop is CASSAGKDTEAFF. CDR3 sequence (DNA): TGCGCCAGCAGCGCAGGAAAAGACACTGAAGCTTTCTTT.

The V gene is TRBV2, the J gene TRBJ2-3; 8 bases are a match to TRBD2. Trimming removed 2 bases from V and 4 bases from J; junction bases left unmatched: 8. Germline CDR1 is SNHLY and CDR2 is FYNNEI. This CDR3 has 16 residues. CDR3 coding DNA: TGTGCCAGCAGTGAAAGGAACGGGAGGGGCTCAGATACGCAGTATTTT. Protein sequence: CASSERNGRGSDTQYF.

The chain's CDR3 is CASSQGQPEDTQYF. The CDR3 DNA is TGTGCCAGCTCACAAGGACAGCCAGAGGATACGCAGTATTTT. V is TRBV18 and J is TRBJ2-3, with D perhaps matching TRBD1 (6 bases). The V end lost 4 bases, the J end lost 6 bases, and 14 bases lay between the germline ends. Germline CDR1 KGHSH, CDR2 LQKENI. The CDR3 runs to 14 residues.

V usage is TRBV10-2 and J usage is TRBJ2-7; 7 positions match TRBD2. CDR3 size: 16 residues. Trimming at V came to 3 bases and at J to 5 bases, leaving 13 bases not matched to a gene. CDR1 WSHSY and CDR2 SAAADI come from the germline V gene. Here the CDR3 reads CASSDPQAGPGDEQYF. CDR3 sequence (DNA): TGCGCCAGCAGTGACCCTCAAGCGGGACCGGGGGACGAGCAGTACTTC.

The chain employs TRBV20-1 and TRBJ1-5; maybe TRBD1 (5 bases). In germline, CDR1 is DFQATT, CDR2 SNEGSKA (reference sequence). This CDR3 contains 15 residues. The V gene lost 3 bases and the J gene lost 0 bases, with 12 bases spanning the gap. The CDR3 DNA reads TGCAGTGCTAGCTACGGGGCTGTTAGCAATCAGCCCCAGCATTTT. Translation: CSASYGAVSNQPQHF.

The chain combines TRBV28 with TRBJ2-5, with 8 bases matching TRBD1. This CDR3 region has 17 residues. The V gene's germline CDR1 is MDHEN and CDR2 SYDVKM. Germline trimming cut 2 bases from V and 4 bases from J; bases unmatched to any gene: 12. This CDR3 reads CASSLVYIQGAGETQYF. Written as DNA, the CDR3 is TGTGCCAGCAGTTTAGTATATATTCAGGGGGCCGGAGAGACCCAGTACTTC.

This sequence joins TRBV19 and TRBJ2-1; the D is unclear. Germline loops: CDR1 LNHDA, CDR2 SQIVND (reference sequence). V was pared by 2 bases and J by 4 bases, with 12 bases between. This CDR3 has 15 amino acids. CDR3: CASSILASQYNEQFF. CDR3 in DNA: TGTGCCAGTAGTATACTTGCCTCTCAATACAATGAGCAGTTCTTC. Looking up the rest from reference TRBV19 and TRBJ2-1 gives the full variable domain: DGGITQSPKYLFRKEGQNVTLSCEQNLNHDAMYWYRQDPGQGLRLIYYSQIVNDFQKGDIAEGYSVSREKKESFPLTVTSAQKNPTAFYLCASSILASQYNEQFFGPGTRLTVL.

The chain couples TRBV29-1 to TRBJ2-2; no definite D call. The length of the CDR3 is 13 residues. Per germline, CDR1 SQVTM and CDR2 ANQGSEA. Trimming removed 4 bases from V and 5 bases from J, with 11 bases in between. CDR3 sequence reads: CSVVASQTGELFF. Written as DNA, the CDR3 is TGCAGCGTTGTTGCCAGCCAAACCGGGGAGCTGTTTTTT.

The chain joins TRBV7-2 to TRBJ1-5; 10 bases line up with TRBD1. The CDR3 totals 15 residues. With V trimmed by 1 base and J by 6 bases, 3 bases remained unmatched. Per the germline V gene, CDR1 is SGHTA and CDR2 is FQGNSA. The DNA of the CDR3 is TGTGCCAGCAGCTTAGGGACAGGGGGAATTCAGCCCCAGCATTTT. Amino acids: CASSLGTGGIQPQHF.

This rearrangement joins TRBV5-1 to TRBJ2-1; TRBD2 agrees at 10 bases. V shed 4 bases, J shed 5 bases, and the junction held 15 bases outside the gene matches. Germline V CDR1 and CDR2: SGHRS, YFSETQ. CDR3 length: 18 amino acids. The CDR3 here is CASSVSSGSLGRDNEQFF. The CDR3 coding sequence is TGCGCCAGCAGCGTTTCTAGCGGGAGCTTGGGGCGCGACAATGAGCAGTTCTTC.

The CDR3 DNA reads as TGTGCCAGCAGACCGACTAGCGGGATTTACAATGAGCAGTTCTTC. Translation gives CASRPTSGIYNEQFF. The V gene is TRBV2, the J gene TRBJ2-1, with 11 bases aligning to TRBD2. Trimming took 6 bases from V and 4 from J; bases not matched to a gene: 5. This CDR3 region has 15 residues. Germline V gene sequence: CDR1 SNHLY, CDR2 FYNNEI.

This clonotype was seen a single time. The CDR3 region is CASSYPDRGPEETQYF. In nucleotides, the CDR3 is TGTGCCAGCAGTTACCCGGACAGGGGGCCCGAAGAGACCCAGTACTTC. The V gene is TRBV6-2 or TRBV6-3, the J gene TRBJ2-5; 11 nucleotides line up with TRBD1. The CDR3 is made up of 16 amino acids. Trimming cost V 2 bases and J 3 bases; bases outside gene matches: 5. Per germline, CDR1 MNHEY and CDR2 SVGEGT.